This T cell receptor beta chain comes out of a study of OX40 agonist ivuxolimab in advanced cancers. Study overall: There were three patients with partial responses, one having hepatocellular carcinoma and two cutaneous melanoma.

Sequencing was performed with immunoSEQ multiplex PCR; in TCRdb, only in-frame clones are kept and a portion is missing. The sample includes some 57,000 clones, 85% to 90% of them seen just once. Blood got drawn at baseline, again on cycle 4 day 1, and then on cycle 7 day 1. The CDR3 spans 11 residues. Germline V gene data show CDR1 as SNHLY and CDR2 as FYNNEI. With 6 bases removed from V and 6 bases from J, the gap between germline ends came to 8 bases. The chain links TRBV2 to TRBJ2-5; D uncertain. The material sequenced was CD4+ or CD8+ T cells sorted from blood, taken in a trial of the OX40 agonist ivuxolimab. This clonotype was sampled from an adult with an advanced solid tumor such as melanoma, head and neck, liver or kidney cancer. The DNA of the CDR3 is TGTGCCAGCAGCCTAGATAAGACCCAGTACTTC. Translating it yields CASSLDKTQYF.